One sample yielded the 10 T cell receptor beta chains listed below, sequenced in a study of blood T cell repertoires in COVID-19. The assay was immunoSEQ multiplex PCR, and TCRdb's table has in-frame clones only and misses some. The profile shows hundreds of thousands of clones, 87% of them singletons. Input material: peripheral blood. These receptors were taken from a woman in her 50s with COVID-19, enrolled during active disease.

The V and J genes are TRBV29-1 and TRBJ1-2; weak D call: TRBD1 (6 bases). The length of the CDR3 is 12 residues. The germline CDR1 and CDR2 sequences are SQVTM and ANQGSEA. Trimming left V 6 bases short and J 11 bases short, with 19 bases between. The CDR3 sequence is CSVLLGQGLYTF. The CDR3 nucleotides are TGCAGCGTCCTCTTGGGCCAGGGGCTGTACACCTTC.

This rearrangement joins TRBV15 to TRBJ2-1, with D possibly being TRBD2 (7 bases). Germline V gene lookup returns CDR1 LNHNV and CDR2 YYDKDF (reference sequence). This CDR3 comprises 16 residues. V shed 4 bases and J shed 3 bases, with 16 bases lying between them. The chain's CDR3 is CATSKRGGPLYNEQFF. The CDR3 DNA sequence: TGTGCCACCAGCAAGAGGGGGGGGCCCCTCTACAATGAGCAGTTCTTC.

The chain links TRBV27 to TRBJ1-2; 12 positions agree with TRBD1. The CDR3 extends over 16 amino acids. Looked up from germline, CDR1 is MNHEY and CDR2 is SMNVEV (reference sequence). V lost 7 bases, J lost 8 bases, and 14 bases stayed unmatched. As DNA, the CDR3 is TGTGCCAGCACCGCTCTTGGGACAGGGGGCCATATGGGCTACACCTTC. Its protein product is CASTALGTGGHMGYTF.

The chain links TRBV11-3 to TRBJ2-3; tentatively, D is TRBD2 (5 bases). V was trimmed by 5 bases and J by 4 bases, leaving 13 bases between them. The germline V gene encodes CDR1 SGHNT and CDR2 YENEEA. This CDR3 is 14 amino acids long. In nucleotides, the CDR3 is TGTGCCAGCAGCCACTGGAGTAGCGCAGATACGCAGTATTTT. Its protein product is CASSHWSSADTQYF.

The rearrangement links TRBV10-2 to TRBJ2-7; D remains ambiguous. CDR3 length: 13 amino acids. Germline CDR1 WSHSY, CDR2 SAAADI. V was pared by 5 bases and J by 3 bases, with 11 bases between. The CDR3 DNA follows: TGCGCCAGCAGTTCGAGCCTGTTCTACGAGCAGTACTTC. Translating gives CASSSSLFYEQYF.

V usage is TRBV18 and J usage is TRBJ2-7; 10 nucleotides align to TRBD2. With 3 bases clipped from V and 6 bases from J, the junction kept 11 bases outside the gene matches. Per the germline V gene, CDR1 is KGHSH and CDR2 is LQKENI. The CDR3 has 16 residues. CDR3 protein: CASSPGSLAGFGEQYF. For the CDR3, the DNA is TGTGCCAGCTCACCCGGTTCACTAGCGGGATTTGGCGAGCAGTACTTC.

The chain couples TRBV5-1 to TRBJ2-2, with D possibly being TRBD2 (6 bases). The length of the CDR3 is 12 residues. V lost 4 bases and J 6 bases, leaving 7 bases between the germline ends. Germline V gene lookup returns CDR1 SGHRS and CDR2 YFSETQ. CDR3 sequence (DNA): TGCGCCAGCAGCGGGAGGTCCGGGGAGCTGTTTTTT. Protein: CASSGRSGELFF.

V usage is TRBV18 and J usage is TRBJ1-1; possibly TRBD1 for D (5 bases). With 0 bases removed from V and 2 bases from J, the gap between germline ends came to 19 bases. The CDR3 totals 18 residues. Germline values: CDR1 KGHSH, CDR2 LQKENI. CDR3 DNA: TGTGCCAGCTCACCACCAGACAGCTGGGGGACTCTTAACACTGAAGCTTTCTTT. Residues: CASSPPDSWGTLNTEAFF.

The chain has TRBV30 and TRBJ2-7; 7 positions match TRBD2. The CDR3 extends over 16 amino acids. CDR1 and CDR2 (germline): GTSNPN, SVGIG (reference sequence). V lost 3 bases, J lost 2 bases, and 13 bases stayed unmatched. CDR3 residues: CAWSRTPGTTTYEQYF. CDR3 nucleotide sequence: TGTGCCTGGAGCCGAACCCCCGGGACTACAACCTACGAGCAGTACTTC.

The gene calls are TRBV24-1 and TRBJ2-1, with TRBD1 matching over 7 bases. This CDR3 contains 15 residues. V dropped 5 bases and J dropped 6; count of bases not matched to a gene: 9. CDR1 is KGHDR, CDR2 SFDVKD, per germline. The CDR3 is CATSVARGSLNEQFF. CDR3 nucleotides: TGTGCCACCAGTGTTGCCAGGGGGTCTCTCAATGAGCAGTTCTTC.